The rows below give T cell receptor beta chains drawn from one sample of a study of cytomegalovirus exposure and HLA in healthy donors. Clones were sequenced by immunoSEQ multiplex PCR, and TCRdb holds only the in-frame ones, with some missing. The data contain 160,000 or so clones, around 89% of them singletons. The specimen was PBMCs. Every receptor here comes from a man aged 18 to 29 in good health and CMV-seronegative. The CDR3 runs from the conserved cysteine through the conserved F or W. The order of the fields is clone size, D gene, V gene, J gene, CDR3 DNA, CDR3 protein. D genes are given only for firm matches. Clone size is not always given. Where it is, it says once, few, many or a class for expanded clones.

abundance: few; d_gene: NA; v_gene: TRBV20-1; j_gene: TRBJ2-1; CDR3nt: TGCAGTGCTACCCCCCTCAATGAGCAGTTCTTC; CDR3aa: CSATPLNEQFF
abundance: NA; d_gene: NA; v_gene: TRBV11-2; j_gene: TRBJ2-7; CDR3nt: TGTGCCAGCAGCTTAGATCCGGCAGGGGAGAACGAGCAGTACTTC; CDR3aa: CASSLDPAGENEQYF
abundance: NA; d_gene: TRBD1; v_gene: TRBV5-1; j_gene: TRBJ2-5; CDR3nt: TGCGCCAGCAGCGGACCGGACAGGGGAGAGACCCAGTACTTC; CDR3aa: CASSGPDRGETQYF
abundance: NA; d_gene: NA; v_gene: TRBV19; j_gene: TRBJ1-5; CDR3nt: TGTGCCAGTCAAGAGGGGGGGCAGCCCCAGCATTTT; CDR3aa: CASQEGGQPQHF
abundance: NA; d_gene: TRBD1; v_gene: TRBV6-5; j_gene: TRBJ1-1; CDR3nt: TGTGCCAGCACCCCAGGACAGGGAAACACTGAAGCTTTCTTT; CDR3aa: CASTPGQGNTEAFF
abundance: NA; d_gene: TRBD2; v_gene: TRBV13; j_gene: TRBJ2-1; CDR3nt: TGTGCCAGCAGCCTATGGACTAGCGGGAGGGGAGATGAGCAGTTCTTC; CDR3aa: CASSLWTSGRGDEQFF
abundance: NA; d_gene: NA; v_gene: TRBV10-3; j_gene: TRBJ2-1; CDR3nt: TGTGCCATCAGTGGGGCAGGCAATGAGCAGTTCTTC; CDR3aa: CAISGAGNEQFF
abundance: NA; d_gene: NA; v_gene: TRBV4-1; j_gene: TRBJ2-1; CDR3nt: TGCGCCAGCAGCCAAGGTCAGGGGTTGTACAATGAGCAGTTCTTC; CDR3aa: CASSQGQGLYNEQFF
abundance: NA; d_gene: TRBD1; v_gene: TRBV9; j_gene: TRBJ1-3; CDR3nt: TGTGCCAGCAGCGTAGATGGGACAGCGTTCTCTGGAAACACCATATATTTT; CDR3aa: CASSVDGTAFSGNTIYF
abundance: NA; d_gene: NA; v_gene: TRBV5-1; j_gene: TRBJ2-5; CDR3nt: TGCGCCAGCAGCTGGGACAACGAAGAGACCCAGTACTTC; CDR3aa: CASSWDNEETQYF
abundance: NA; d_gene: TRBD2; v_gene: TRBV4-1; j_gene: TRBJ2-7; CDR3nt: TGCGCCAGCAGCCAAAGCATAGGTAAGGTAGCGGGATCCTACGAGCAGTACTTC; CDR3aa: CASSQSIGKVAGSYEQYF
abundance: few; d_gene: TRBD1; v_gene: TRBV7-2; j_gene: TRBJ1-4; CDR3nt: TGTGCCAGCAGCCTCCGGGACAGAATTAATGAAAAACTGTTTTTT; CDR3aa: CASSLRDRINEKLFF
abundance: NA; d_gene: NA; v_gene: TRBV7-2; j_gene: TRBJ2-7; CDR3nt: TGTGCCAGCAGCTTAGGTGCAAGCGGCTCGTACGAGCAGTACTTC; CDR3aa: CASSLGASGSYEQYF
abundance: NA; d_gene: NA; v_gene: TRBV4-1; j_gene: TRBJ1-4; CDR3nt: TGCGCCAGCAGCGGCCAATGGGCCCCGGGGGATGAAAAACTGTTTTTT; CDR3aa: CASSGQWAPGDEKLFF
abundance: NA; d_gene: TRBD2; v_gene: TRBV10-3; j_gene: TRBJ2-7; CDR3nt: TGTGCCATCAGTGAGTCGACGGAGGGCGGGAGCGAGCAGTACTTC; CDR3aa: CAISESTEGGSEQYF
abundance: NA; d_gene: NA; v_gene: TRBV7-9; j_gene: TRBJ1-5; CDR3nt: TGTGCCAGCGTTTTGGGCGGCAATCAGCCCCAGCATTTT; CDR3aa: CASVLGGNQPQHF
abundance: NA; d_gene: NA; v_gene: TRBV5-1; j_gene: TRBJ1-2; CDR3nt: TGCGCCAGCAGCAGGAACAGAGTCTACGGCTACACCTTC; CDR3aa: CASSRNRVYGYTF
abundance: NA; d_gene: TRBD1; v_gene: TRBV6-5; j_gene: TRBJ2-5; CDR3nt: TGTGCCAGCAGTCCCAACACAGGGGCAGAGACCCAGTACTTC; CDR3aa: CASSPNTGAETQYF
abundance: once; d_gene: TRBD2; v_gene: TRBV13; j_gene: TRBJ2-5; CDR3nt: TGTGCCAGCAGCTTAGGTAGCGGGGGGTCCCAGTACTTC; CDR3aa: CASSLGSGGSQYF
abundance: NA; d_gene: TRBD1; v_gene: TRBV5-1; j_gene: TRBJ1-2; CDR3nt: TGCGCCAGCAGCAAGGATCCGGGACAGGGAGATGGCTACACCTTC; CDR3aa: CASSKDPGQGDGYTF
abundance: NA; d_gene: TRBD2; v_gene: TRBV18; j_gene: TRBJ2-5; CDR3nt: TGTGCCAGCTCCCGGACTAGCGGGGGGTATCGAGAGACCCAGTACTTC; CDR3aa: CASSRTSGGYRETQYF
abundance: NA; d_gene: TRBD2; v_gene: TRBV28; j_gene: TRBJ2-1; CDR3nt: TGTGCCAGCAAAACCGGACTAGCAGTGAATGAGCAGTTCTTC; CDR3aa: CASKTGLAVNEQFF
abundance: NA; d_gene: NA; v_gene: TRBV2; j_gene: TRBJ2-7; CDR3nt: TGTGCCAGCAGGTTCAAGGACGGTGGCGGGGAGCAGTACTTC; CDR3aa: CASRFKDGGGEQYF
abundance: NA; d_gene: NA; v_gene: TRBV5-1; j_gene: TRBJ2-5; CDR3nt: TGCGCCAGCTCAACGGGCAGGGATCGCGAGACCCAGTACTTC; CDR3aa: CASSTGRDRETQYF
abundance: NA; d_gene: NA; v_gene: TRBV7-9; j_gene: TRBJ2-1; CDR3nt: TGTGCCAGCAGCTTAGGACTAGGTAATGAGCAGTTCTTC; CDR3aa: CASSLGLGNEQFF
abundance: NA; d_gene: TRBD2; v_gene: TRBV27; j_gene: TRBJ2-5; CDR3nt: TGTGCCAGCAGGCCCTACGGAGGACTAGATTCTGAGACCCAGTACTTC; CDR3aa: CASRPYGGLDSETQYF